The entry that follows covers one T cell receptor (beta chain) sequence. Its antigen specificity is not known. No much larger clone exists at a distance of one base, and base qualities are not known. This sample is drawn from a study of T cells after yellow fever vaccination (dated by TCRdb to between 2018 and 2021). General notes on the study: Libraries from fractions with low cell numbers were prepared with the SMART-Seq v4 Ultra Low Input RNA kit. To track T-cell clones before and after primary and booster YFV17D yellow fever vaccination, bulk TCR alpha and beta repertoires were sequenced longitudinally. Two healthy male donors, one aged 18 to 30 and one aged 30 to 40 years, were included in the cohort. Blood was drawn at multiple timepoints before and after primary and secondary immunization, with bulk PBMC replicates and cell subsets isolated. Results the study describes overall, beyond this receptor: Because the study included only a couple of donors, the extent to which the findings can be generalized is limited. Because abundant contaminating clonotypes from the bulk population could be contained in FACS-sorted repertoires, computational filtering was required. After the booster, most of the clones that had expanded following primary vaccination were detected again (about 95% of CD4 and around 90% of CD8), which suggests that memory was broadly maintained. Compared with the primary T-cell response, the secondary T-cell response was faster but weaker, reaching its peak on day 5 rather than on day 15. A small share of clonotypes was detected in both CD4 and CD8 compartments, with the overlap likely arising from convergent recombination.

In the paper's terms, the treatment or condition label means: live attenuated yellow fever vaccine strain. At every blood-draw timepoint, two biological replicates of bulk PBMCs were collected. A standard Ficoll-Paque protocol was used to isolate PBMCs from peripheral blood. RNA was extracted with TriZol from bulk PBMCs, CD4 and CD8 fractions, and dextramer-positive and dextramer-negative fractions. Including the terminal cysteine and phenylalanine, the CDR3 comprises 16 residues. Only the CDR3 portion is preserved as DNA: 48 bases, with reading frame beginning at the first base. The germline V gene encodes CDR1 SGHDT and CDR2 YYEEEE. Cut back by 1 base and 0 bases, the V and J ends lie 11 bases apart. Synthesis of TCR cDNA relied on 5'RACE template switching, a step that introduced a universal primer site along with unique molecular identifiers. Priming for cDNA synthesis came from both the TCR alpha and TCR beta constant segments. Library amplification involved two PCR steps, and the second step added sample barcodes and sequencing adapters. Sequencing of the libraries was done on either Illumina HiSeq 2500 (2x100 bp) or NovaSeq (2x150 bp). The study's processing was this. MIGEC handled demultiplexing of reads and collapsing into UMI consensus sequences, while MiXCR performed V(D)J alignment. Using edgeR on replicate PBMC samples, clonotypes were called vaccine-responding if FDR was below 0.01 and the log2 fold change was above 5 up to day 15. Each bulk clonotype received a CD4 or CD8 identity based on whether the sequenced CD4 or CD8 repertoire contained that clonotype at higher abundance. Through fastp at Q25 and MiXCR, TCRdb rebuilt clones from the public reads, retaining in-frame beta chains. Rows with one shared CDR3 protein collapse into an entry with the most common genes and DNA. The authors' filters were not applied to this entry. In this sample the table shows some 560,000 distinct CDR3 sequences, approximately 16% of which occur a single time. Clones ranked in the top ten supply 17% of the sample.

This specimen was PBMCs, taken around 5 days after the first yellow fever vaccination. The V and J segments used are TRBV5-6 and TRBJ2-1; matching of 6 bases hints at TRBD1 as the D gene. The receptor was derived from a man between 18 and 29 years old who received the YFV17D yellow fever vaccine. The CDR3 protein sequence reads: CASSLWPGDSYNEQFF. In nucleotides, the sequence is TGTGCCAGCAGCTTGTGGCCAGGGGACTCCTACAATGAGCAGTTCTTC.